This entry concerns a single T cell receptor beta chain. Its antigen is undetermined. This CDR3 is 13 amino acids long. J was trimmed by 7 bases and V by 3 bases; bases with no gene match: 4. From germline, CDR1 is SGHNT and CDR2 YYREEE (reference sequence). This sample is drawn from a study of beta chain features in type 1 diabetes. Whole-study findings and limits: Shortening of TCRB CDR3s, moderate but significant, appeared in all four CD4+ subsets of Type 1 diabetes patients.

The whole isolated RNA underwent reverse transcription, so sequencing captured expressed TCRB transcripts. Sequencing was performed with immunoSEQ multiplex PCR; in TCRdb, only in-frame clones are kept and a portion is missing. The data contain approximately 730,000 clones, roughly an eighth of them singletons. Input material: naive CD4+ T cells from blood. The chain links TRBV5-4 to TRBJ1-2; TRBD1 aligns across 9 bases. This receptor was taken from a man between 18 and 35 years old with type 1 diabetes. CDR3: CASSSQGASGYTF. The CDR3 DNA sequence: TGTGCCAGCAGCTCACAGGGGGCGAGTGGCTACACCTTC.